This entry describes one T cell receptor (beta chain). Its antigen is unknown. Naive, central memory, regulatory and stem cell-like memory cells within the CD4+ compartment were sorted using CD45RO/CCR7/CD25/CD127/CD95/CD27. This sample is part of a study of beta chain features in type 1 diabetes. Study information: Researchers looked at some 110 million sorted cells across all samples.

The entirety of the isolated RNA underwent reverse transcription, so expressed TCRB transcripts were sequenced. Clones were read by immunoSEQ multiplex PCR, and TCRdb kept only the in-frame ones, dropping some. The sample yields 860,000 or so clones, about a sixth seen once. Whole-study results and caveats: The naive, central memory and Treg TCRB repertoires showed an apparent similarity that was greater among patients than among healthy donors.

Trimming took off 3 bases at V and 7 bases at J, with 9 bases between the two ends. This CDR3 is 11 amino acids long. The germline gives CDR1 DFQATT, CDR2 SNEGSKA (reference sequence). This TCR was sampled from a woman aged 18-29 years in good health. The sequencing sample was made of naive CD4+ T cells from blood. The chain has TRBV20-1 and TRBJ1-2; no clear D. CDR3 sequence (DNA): TGCAGTGCTAGGAGAGGGATTGGCTACACCTTC. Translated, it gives CSARRGIGYTF.